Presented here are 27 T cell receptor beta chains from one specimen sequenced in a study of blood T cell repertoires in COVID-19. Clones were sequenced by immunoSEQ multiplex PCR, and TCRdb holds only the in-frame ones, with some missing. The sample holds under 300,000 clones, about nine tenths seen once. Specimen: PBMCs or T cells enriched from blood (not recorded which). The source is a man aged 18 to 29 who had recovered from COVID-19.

CDR3 region: CASSLSGTSGGAHEQFF. The DNA for the CDR3 is TGCGCCAGCAGCTTGTCGGGGACTAGCGGGGGGGCCCATGAGCAGTTCTTC. The rearrangement joins TRBV5-1 to TRBJ2-1, with 16 bases matching TRBD2. The CDR3 spans 17 residues. V lost 1 base, J lost 8 bases, and 6 bases stayed unmatched. Germline CDR1 and CDR2: SGHRS and YFSETQ.

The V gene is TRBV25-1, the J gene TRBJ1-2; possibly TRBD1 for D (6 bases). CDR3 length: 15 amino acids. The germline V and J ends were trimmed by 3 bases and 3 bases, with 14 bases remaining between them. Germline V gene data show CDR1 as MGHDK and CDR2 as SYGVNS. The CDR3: CASSESGQLHYGYTF. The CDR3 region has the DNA TGTGCCAGCAGTGAGTCAGGACAGCTACACTATGGCTACACCTTC.

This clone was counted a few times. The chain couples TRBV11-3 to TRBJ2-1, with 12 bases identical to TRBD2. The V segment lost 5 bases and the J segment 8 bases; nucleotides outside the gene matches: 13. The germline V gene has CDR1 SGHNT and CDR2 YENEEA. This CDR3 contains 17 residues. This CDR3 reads CASSEATTSGSAYEQFF. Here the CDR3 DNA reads TGTGCCAGCAGCGAGGCCACGACTAGCGGGAGTGCCTATGAGCAGTTCTTC.

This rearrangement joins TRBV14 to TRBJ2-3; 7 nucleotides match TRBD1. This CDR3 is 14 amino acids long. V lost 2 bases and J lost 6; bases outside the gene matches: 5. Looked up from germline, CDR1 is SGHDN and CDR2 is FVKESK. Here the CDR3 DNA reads TGTGCCAGCAGCCAATTTCAGGGGGACGATACGCAGTATTTT. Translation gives CASSQFQGDDTQYF.

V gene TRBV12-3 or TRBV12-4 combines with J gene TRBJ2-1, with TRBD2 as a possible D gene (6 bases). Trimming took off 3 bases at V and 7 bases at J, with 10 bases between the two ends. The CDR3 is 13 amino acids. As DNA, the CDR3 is TGTGCCAGCAGTTTGTCGGGGGTGAATGAGCAGTTCTTC. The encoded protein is CASSLSGVNEQFF.

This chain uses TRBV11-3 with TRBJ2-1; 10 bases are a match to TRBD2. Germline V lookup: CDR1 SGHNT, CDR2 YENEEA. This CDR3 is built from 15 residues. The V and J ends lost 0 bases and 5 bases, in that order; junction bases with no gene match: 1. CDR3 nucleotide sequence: TGTGCCAGCAGCTTAGAAGCGGGAGGGGACAATGAGCAGTTCTTC. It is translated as CASSLEAGGDNEQFF. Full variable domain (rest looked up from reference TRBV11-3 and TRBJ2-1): EAGVVQSPRYKIIEKKQPVAFWCNPISGHNTLYWYLQNLGQGPELLIRYENEEAVDDSQLPKDRFSAERLKGVDSTLKIQPAELGDSAVYLCASSLEAGGDNEQFFGPGTRLTVL.

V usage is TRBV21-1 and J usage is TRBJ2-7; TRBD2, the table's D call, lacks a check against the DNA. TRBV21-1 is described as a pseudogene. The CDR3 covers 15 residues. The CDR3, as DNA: TGTGCCAGCAGCCCATTGGGACTAGGGGTCCACGAGCAGTACTTC. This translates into CASSPLGLGVHEQYF.

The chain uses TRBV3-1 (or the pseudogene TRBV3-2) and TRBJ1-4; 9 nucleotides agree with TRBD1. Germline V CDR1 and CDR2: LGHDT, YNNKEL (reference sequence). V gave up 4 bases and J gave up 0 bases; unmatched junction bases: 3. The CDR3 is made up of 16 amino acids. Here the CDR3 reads CASSRRDRATNEKLFF. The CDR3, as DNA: TGTGCCAGCAGCCGTCGGGACAGGGCAACTAATGAAAAACTGTTTTTT.

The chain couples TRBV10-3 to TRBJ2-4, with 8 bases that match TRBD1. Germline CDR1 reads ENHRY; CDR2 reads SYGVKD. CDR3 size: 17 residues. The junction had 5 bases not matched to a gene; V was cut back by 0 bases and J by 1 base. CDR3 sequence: CAISESMTGAAKNIQYF. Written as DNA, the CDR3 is TGTGCCATCAGTGAGTCGATGACAGGGGCCGCCAAAAACATTCAGTACTTC.

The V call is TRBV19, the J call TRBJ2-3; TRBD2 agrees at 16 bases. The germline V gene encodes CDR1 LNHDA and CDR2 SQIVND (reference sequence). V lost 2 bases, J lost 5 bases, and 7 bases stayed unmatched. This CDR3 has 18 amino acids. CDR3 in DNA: TGTGCCAGTAGTATATCGGGACTAGCGGGGGGGCCGAAAGATACGCAGTATTTT. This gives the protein CASSISGLAGGPKDTQYF.

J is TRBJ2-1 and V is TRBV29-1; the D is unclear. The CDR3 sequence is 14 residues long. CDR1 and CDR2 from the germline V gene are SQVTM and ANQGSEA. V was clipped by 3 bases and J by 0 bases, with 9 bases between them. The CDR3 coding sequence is TGCAGCGTTGACCCTGACTCCTCCTACAATGAGCAGTTCTTC. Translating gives CSVDPDSSYNEQFF.

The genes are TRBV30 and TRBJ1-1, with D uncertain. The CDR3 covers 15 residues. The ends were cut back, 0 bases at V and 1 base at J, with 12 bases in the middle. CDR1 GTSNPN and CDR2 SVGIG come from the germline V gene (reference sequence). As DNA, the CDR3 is TGTGCCTGGAGTGTACCCACGTGGAGGAACACTGAAGCTTTCTTT. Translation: CAWSVPTWRNTEAFF.

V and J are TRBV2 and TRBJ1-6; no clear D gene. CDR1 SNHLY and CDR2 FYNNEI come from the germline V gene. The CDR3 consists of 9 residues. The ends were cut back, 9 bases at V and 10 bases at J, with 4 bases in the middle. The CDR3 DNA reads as TGTGCCAGTAAATCACCCCTCCACTTT. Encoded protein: CASKSPLHF.

The CDR3 reads CASNELSSGDNEQFF. CDR3 nucleotide sequence: TGTGCCAGCAATGAACTGAGCTCAGGGGACAATGAGCAGTTCTTC. This chain uses TRBV4-2 with TRBJ2-1; possible D gene TRBD1, 6 bases. Trimming stripped 7 bases from V and 5 bases from J, with 18 bases between. Germline lookup yields CDR1 LGHNA and CDR2 YNFKEQ. This CDR3 spans 15 amino acids.

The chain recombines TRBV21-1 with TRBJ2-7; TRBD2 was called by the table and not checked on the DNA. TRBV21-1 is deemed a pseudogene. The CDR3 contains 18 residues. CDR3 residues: CASSKASEGLAGIYEQYF. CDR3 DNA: TGTGCCAGCAGCAAAGCATCGGAAGGACTAGCGGGAATCTACGAGCAGTACTTC.

CDR3 residues: CASSSGTGSFQPQHF. CDR3 bases: TGTGCCAGCAGCTCAGGGACAGGGAGCTTCCAGCCCCAGCATTTT. V usage is TRBV7-2 and J usage is TRBJ1-5; 9 bases map to TRBD1. The CDR3 loop spans 15 amino acids. The trim removed 4 bases at V and 7 bases at J, leaving 8 bases unmatched. The germline gives CDR1 SGHTA, CDR2 FQGNSA.

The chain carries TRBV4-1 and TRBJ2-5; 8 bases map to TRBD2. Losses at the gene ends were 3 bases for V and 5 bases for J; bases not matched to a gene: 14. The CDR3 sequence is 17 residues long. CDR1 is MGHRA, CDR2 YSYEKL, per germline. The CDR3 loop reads CASSQYGTRVIGETQYF. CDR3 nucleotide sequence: TGCGCCAGCAGCCAGTACGGGACTAGGGTGATTGGGGAGACCCAGTACTTC.

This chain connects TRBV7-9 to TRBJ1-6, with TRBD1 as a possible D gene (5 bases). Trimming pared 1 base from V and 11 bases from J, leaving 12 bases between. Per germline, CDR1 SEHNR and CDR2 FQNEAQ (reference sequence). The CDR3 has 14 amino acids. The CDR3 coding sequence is TGTGCCAGCAGCTTAGATCAGGGTTGGCCACCCCTCCACTTT. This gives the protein CASSLDQGWPPLHF. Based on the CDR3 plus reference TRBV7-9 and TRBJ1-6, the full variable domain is DTGVSQNPRHKITKRGQNVTFRCDPISEHNRLYWYRQTLGQGPEFLTYFQNEAQLEKSRLLSDRFSAERPKGSFSTLEIQRTEQGDSAMYLCASSLDQGWPPLHFGNGTRLTVT.

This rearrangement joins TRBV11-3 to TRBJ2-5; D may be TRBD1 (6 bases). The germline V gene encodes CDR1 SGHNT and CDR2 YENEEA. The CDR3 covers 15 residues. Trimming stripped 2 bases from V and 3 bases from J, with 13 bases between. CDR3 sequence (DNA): TGTGCCAGCAGCTTAACTTGGGCAGGGGAAGAGACCCAGTACTTC. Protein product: CASSLTWAGEETQYF.

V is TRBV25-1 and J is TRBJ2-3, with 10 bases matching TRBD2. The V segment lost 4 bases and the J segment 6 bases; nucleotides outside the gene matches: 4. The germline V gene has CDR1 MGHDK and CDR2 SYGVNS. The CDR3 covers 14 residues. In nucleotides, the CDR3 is TGTGCCAGCAGTGGAGCGGGAGGGCCTGATACGCAGTATTTT. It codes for CASSGAGGPDTQYF.

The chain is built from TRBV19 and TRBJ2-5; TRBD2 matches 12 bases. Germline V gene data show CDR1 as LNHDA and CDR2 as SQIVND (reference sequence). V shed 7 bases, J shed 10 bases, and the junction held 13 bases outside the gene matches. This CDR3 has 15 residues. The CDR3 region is CASTASGRVNRDQYF. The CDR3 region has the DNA TGTGCCAGTACCGCTAGCGGGAGGGTTAATCGAGACCAGTACTTC.

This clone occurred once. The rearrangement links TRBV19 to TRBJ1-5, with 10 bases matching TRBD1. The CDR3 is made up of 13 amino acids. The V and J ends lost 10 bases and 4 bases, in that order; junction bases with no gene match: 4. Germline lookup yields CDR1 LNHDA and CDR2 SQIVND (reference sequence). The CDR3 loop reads CATTGQGNQPQHF. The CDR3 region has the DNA TGTGCCACAACGGGACAGGGGAATCAGCCCCAGCATTTT.

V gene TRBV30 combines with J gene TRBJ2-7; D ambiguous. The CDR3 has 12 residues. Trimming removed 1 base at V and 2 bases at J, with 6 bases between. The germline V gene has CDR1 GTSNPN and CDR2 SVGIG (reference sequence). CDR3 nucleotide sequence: TGTGCCTGGAGTGGCGGAACCTACGAGCAGTACTTC. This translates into CAWSGGTYEQYF. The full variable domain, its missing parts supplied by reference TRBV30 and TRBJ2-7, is SQTIHQWPATLVQPVGSPLSLECTVEGTSNPNLYWYRQAAGRGLQLLFYSVGIGQISSEVPQNLSASRPQDRQFILSSKKLLLSDSGFYLCAWSGGTYEQYFGPGTRLTVT.

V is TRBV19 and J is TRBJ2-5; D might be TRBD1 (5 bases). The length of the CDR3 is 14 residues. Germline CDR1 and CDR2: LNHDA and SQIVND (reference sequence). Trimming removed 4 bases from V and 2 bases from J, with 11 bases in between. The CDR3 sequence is CASSRRQTQETQYF. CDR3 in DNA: TGTGCCAGTAGTAGACGACAGACACAAGAGACCCAGTACTTC. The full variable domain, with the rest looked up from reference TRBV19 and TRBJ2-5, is DGGITQSPKYLFRKEGQNVTLSCEQNLNHDAMYWYRQDPGQGLRLIYYSQIVNDFQKGDIAEGYSVSREKKESFPLTVTSAQKNPTAFYLCASSRRQTQETQYFGPGTRLLVL.

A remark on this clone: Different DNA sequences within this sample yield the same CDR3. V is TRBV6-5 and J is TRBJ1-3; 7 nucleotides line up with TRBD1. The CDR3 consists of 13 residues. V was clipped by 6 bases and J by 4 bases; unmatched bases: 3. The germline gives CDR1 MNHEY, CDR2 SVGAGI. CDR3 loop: CASRAGGGNTIYF. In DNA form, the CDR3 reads TGTGCCAGCAGAGCAGGGGGAGGAAACACCATATATTTT.

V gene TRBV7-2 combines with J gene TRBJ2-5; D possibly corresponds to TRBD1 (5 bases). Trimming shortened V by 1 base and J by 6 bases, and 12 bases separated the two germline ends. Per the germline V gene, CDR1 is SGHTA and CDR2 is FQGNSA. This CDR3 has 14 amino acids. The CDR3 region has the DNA TGTGCCAGCAGCTTAGGGGGCTCTGGAAAGACCCAGTACTTC. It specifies CASSLGGSGKTQYF. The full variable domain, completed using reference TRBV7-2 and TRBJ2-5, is GAGVSQSPSNKVTEKGKDVELRCDPISGHTALYWYRQSLGQGLEFLIYFQGNSAPDKSGLPSDRFSAERTGGSVSTLTIQRTQQEDSAVYLCASSLGGSGKTQYFGPGTRLLVL.

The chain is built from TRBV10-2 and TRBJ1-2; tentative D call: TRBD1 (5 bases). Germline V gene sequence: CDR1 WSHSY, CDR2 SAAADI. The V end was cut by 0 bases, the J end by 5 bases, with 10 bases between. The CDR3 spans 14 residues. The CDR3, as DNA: TGCGCCAGCAGTGAGTCGCGGGACGGATATGGCTACACCTTC. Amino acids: CASSESRDGYGYTF.